This entry features one TCR beta chain sequence. This sample stems from a study of blood T cell repertoires in COVID-19. At the level of the study: Material from acute and convalescent COVID-19 was sourced from the United States, Italy and Spain. PBMCs, B-cell-depleted T cells, or T cells were the source of the cDNA or gDNA that made up the material.

Germline CDR1 SEHNR, CDR2 FQNEAQ (reference sequence). The junction had 12 bases not matched to a gene; V was cut back by 1 base and J by 10 bases. The CDR3 extends over 17 amino acids. Original processing notes: Amplification with reference gene primers provided the estimates of nucleated cell counts. TCRdb keeps only in-frame clones here, not all; method: immunoSEQ multiplex PCR. V and J calls and clone size are those listed in that table; D and trimming were worked out from the DNA. The table has some 190,000 clones, 88% seen once; the top ten hold 1.5%. The rearrangement joins TRBV7-9 to TRBJ2-1, with 11 bases fitting TRBD2. The sequenced sample was peripheral blood. The clonotype originates from a man younger than 30 with active or convalescent COVID-19. The DNA for the CDR3 is TGTGCCAGCAGCTTAGGTCGGGAATTAGCGGGAGGGGGCGAGCAGTTCTTC. Protein: CASSLGRELAGGGEQFF.